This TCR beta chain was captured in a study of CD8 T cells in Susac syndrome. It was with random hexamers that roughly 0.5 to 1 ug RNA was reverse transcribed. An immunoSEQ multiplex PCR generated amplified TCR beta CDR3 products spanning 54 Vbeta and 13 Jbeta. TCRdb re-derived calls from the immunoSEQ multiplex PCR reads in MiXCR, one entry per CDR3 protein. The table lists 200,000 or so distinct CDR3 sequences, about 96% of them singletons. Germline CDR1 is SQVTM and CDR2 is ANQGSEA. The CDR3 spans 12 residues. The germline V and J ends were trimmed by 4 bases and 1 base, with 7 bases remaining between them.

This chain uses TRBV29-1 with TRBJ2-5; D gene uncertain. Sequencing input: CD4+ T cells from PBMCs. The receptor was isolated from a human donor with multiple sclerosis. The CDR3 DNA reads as TGCAGCGTTGGAAGGATCCAAGAGACCCAGTACTTC. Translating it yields CSVGRIQETQYF.